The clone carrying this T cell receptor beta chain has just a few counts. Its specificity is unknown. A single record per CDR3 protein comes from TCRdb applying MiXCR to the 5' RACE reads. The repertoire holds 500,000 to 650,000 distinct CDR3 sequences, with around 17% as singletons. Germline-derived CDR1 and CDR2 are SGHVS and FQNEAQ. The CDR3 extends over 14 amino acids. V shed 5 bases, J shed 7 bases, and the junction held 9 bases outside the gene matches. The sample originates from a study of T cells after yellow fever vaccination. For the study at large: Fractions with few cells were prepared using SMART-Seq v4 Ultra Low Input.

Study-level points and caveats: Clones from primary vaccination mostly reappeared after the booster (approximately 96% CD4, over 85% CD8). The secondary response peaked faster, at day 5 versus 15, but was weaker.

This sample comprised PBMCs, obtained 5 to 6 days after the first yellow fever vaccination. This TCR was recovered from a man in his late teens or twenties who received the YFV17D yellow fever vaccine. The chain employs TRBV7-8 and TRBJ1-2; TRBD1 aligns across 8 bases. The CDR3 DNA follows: TGTGCCAGCAGCCACCCCACAGGGGGGAGTGGCTACACCTTC. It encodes CASSHPTGGSGYTF.